This is a list of T cell receptor beta chains from one sample in a study of blood T cell repertoires in COVID-19. Assay: immunoSEQ multiplex PCR; the TCRdb copy retains only in-frame clones and omits some. The sample lists 31,000 or so clones; roughly nine tenths were seen once. The sample comprised peripheral blood. These receptors were taken from a human donor with active COVID-19. The donor label of this sample is uncertain. Both conserved end residues are part of each CDR3. The D gene is left open where the match is weak. The size of a clone is reported for some rows only, either as once, few or many, or as a class for expanded clones.

V gene: TRBV9
clone size: NA
D gene: NA
J gene: TRBJ2-5
CDR3 protein: CASSVGTTQETQYF
CDR3 DNA: TGTGCCAGCAGCGTAGGAACTACCCAAGAGACCCAGTACTTC

V gene: TRBV18
clone size: NA
D gene: NA
J gene: TRBJ2-7
CDR3 protein: CASSPPGLRDRNYEQYF
CDR3 DNA: TGTGCCAGCTCACCACCCGGGTTACGGGATCGCAACTACGAGCAGTACTTC

V gene: TRBV7-2
clone size: NA
D gene: NA
J gene: TRBJ2-2
CDR3 protein: CASSPQFPGELFF
CDR3 DNA: TGTGCCAGCAGCCCTCAGTTTCCCGGGGAGCTGTTTTTT

V gene: TRBV29-1
clone size: NA
D gene: NA
J gene: TRBJ1-1
CDR3 protein: CSVGVDSRNTEAFF
CDR3 DNA: TGCAGCGTTGGGGTGGACAGTCGTAACACTGAAGCTTTCTTT

V gene: TRBV3-1/TRBV3-2
clone size: NA
D gene: NA
J gene: TRBJ2-3
CDR3 protein: CASSQAGTSDTQYF
CDR3 DNA: TGTGCCAGCAGCCAGGCCGGGACATCCGATACGCAGTATTTT

V gene: TRBV19
clone size: few
D gene: NA
J gene: TRBJ1-1
CDR3 protein: CASSPVGNTEAFF
CDR3 DNA: TGTGCCAGTAGCCCTGTCGGGAACACTGAAGCTTTCTTT

V gene: TRBV2
clone size: NA
D gene: NA
J gene: TRBJ2-7
CDR3 protein: CASTRQTRGTVNFYEQYF
CDR3 DNA: TGTGCCAGCACCCGTCAAACTCGGGGGACAGTTAACTTCTACGAGCAGTACTTC

V gene: TRBV9
clone size: NA
D gene: NA
J gene: TRBJ2-3
CDR3 protein: CASSVAVTDTQYF
CDR3 DNA: TGTGCCAGCAGCGTAGCGGTCACAGATACGCAGTATTTT

V gene: TRBV19
clone size: NA
D gene: NA
J gene: TRBJ2-2
CDR3 protein: CASSSASERTGELFF
CDR3 DNA: TGTGCCAGTAGTAGCGCTAGCGAGCGCACCGGGGAGCTGTTTTTT

V gene: TRBV4-3
clone size: NA
D gene: NA
J gene: TRBJ2-3
CDR3 protein: CASSPAGILANTQYF
CDR3 DNA: TGCGCCAGCAGCCCCGCCGGGATTTTGGCAAATACGCAGTATTTT

V gene: TRBV11-2
clone size: NA
D gene: TRBD2
J gene: TRBJ2-1
CDR3 protein: CASSPHPSGRGYNEQFF
CDR3 DNA: TGTGCCAGCAGCCCCCACCCTAGCGGGAGGGGCTACAATGAGCAGTTCTTC

V gene: TRBV4-1
clone size: few
D gene: TRBD1
J gene: TRBJ1-1
CDR3 protein: CASSPSFGTVNTEAFF
CDR3 DNA: TGCGCCAGCAGCCCCTCCTTCGGGACAGTGAACACTGAAGCTTTCTTT

V gene: TRBV9
clone size: NA
D gene: NA
J gene: TRBJ2-3
CDR3 protein: CASSQTSGYTDTQYF
CDR3 DNA: TGTGCCAGCAGCCAGACTTCAGGGTACACAGATACGCAGTATTTT

V gene: TRBV5-3
clone size: NA
D gene: TRBD2
J gene: TRBJ2-7
CDR3 protein: CARSLGISGRISYEQYF
CDR3 DNA: TGTGCCAGAAGCTTGGGGATTAGCGGGAGAATTTCCTACGAGCAGTACTTC